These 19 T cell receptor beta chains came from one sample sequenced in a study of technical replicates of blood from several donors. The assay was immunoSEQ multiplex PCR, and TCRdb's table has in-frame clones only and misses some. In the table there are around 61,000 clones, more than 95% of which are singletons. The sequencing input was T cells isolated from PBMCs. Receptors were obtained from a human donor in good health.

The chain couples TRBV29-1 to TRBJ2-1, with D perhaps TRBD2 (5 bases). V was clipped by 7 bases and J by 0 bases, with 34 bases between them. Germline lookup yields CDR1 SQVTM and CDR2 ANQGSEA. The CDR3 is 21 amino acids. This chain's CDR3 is CSGVGEDFIYGPRSSYNEQFF. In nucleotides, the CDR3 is TGCAGCGGGGTGGGCGAGGACTTCATATACGGGCCAAGAAGCTCCTACAATGAGCAGTTCTTC.

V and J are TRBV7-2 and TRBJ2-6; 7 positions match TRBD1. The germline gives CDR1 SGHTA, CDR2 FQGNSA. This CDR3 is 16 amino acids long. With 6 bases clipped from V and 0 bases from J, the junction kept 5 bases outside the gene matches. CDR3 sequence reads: CASSRDRGSGANVLTF. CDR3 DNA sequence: TGTGCCAGCAGTCGGGACAGAGGCTCTGGGGCCAACGTCCTGACTTTC.

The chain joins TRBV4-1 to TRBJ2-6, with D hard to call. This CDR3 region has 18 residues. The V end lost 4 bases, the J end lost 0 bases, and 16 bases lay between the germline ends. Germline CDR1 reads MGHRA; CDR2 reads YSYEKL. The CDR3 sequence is CASSPHATTVSGANVLTF. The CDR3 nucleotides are TGCGCCAGCAGCCCGCACGCCACAACCGTCTCTGGGGCCAACGTCCTGACTTTC.

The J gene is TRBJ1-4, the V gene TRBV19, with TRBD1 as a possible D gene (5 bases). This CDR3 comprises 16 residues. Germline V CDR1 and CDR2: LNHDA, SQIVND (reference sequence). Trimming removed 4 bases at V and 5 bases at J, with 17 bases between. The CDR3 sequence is CASSNPGGQTNEKLFF. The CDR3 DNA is TGTGCCAGTAGTAATCCGGGGGGTCAAACCAATGAAAAACTGTTTTTT.

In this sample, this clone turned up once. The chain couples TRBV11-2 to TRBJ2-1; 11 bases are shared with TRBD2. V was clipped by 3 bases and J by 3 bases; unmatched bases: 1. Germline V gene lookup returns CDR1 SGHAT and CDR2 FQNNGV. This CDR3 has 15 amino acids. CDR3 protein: CASSFSGGVYNEQFF. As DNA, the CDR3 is TGTGCCAGCAGCTTTAGCGGGGGGGTCTACAATGAGCAGTTCTTC.

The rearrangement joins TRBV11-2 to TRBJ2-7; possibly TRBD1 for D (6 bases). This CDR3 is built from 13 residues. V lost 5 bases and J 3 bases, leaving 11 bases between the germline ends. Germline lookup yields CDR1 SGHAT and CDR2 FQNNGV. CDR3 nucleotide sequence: TGTGCCAGCAGCCCCAGGGGCCACTACGAGCAGTACTTC. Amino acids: CASSPRGHYEQYF.

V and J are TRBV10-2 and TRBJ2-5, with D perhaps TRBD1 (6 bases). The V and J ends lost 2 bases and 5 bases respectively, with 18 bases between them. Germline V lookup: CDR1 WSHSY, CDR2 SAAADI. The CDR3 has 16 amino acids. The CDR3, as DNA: TGCGCCAGCAGTGAGCTAGAAGACAGGTCTGTTGAGACCCAGTACTTC. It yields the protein CASSELEDRSVETQYF.

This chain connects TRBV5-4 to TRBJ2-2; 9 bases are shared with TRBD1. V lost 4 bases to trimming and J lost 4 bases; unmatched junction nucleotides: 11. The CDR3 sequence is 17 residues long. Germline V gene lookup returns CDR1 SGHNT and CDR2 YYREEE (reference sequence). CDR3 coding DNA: TGTGCCAGCAGCACCGCCCCACAGGGGGCGACCACCGGGGAGCTGTTTTTT. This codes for CASSTAPQGATTGELFF.

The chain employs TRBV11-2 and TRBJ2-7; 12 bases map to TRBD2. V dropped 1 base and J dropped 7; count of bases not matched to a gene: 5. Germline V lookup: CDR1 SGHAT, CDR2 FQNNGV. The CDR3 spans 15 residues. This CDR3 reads CASSLGSSGRGEQYF. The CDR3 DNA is TGTGCCAGCAGCTTAGGGTCTAGCGGGAGGGGAGAGCAGTACTTC.

The CDR3 region has the DNA TGTGCCAGCAGTGAACTAGCGGGAGTAGCCGGGGAGCTGTTTTTT. Translated, it gives CASSELAGVAGELFF. This chain uses TRBV6-1 with TRBJ2-2, with 10 bases identical to TRBD2. This CDR3 is built from 15 residues. Per germline, CDR1 MNHNS and CDR2 SASEGT. The ends lost 2 bases at V and 6 bases at J; junction bases unmatched: 3.

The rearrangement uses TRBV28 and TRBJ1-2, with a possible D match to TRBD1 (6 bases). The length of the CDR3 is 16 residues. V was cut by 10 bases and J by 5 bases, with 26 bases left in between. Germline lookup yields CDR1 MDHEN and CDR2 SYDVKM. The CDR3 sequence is CATTPSDRPPRYGYTF. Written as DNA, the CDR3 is TGTGCCACCACCCCATCCGACAGGCCCCCGAGGTATGGCTACACCTTC.

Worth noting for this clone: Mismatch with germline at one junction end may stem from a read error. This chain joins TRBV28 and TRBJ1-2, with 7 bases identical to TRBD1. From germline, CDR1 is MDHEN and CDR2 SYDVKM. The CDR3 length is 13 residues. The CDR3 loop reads CASTFGTVLDPNF. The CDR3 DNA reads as TGTGCCAGCACTTTCGGGACAGTACTGGACCCTAACTTC.

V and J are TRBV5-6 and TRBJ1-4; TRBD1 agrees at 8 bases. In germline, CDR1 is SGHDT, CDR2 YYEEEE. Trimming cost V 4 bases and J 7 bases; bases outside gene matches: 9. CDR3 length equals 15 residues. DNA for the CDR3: TGTGCCAGCAGCCAAGGACAGGGTTTAGGTGAAAAACTGTTTTTT. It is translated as CASSQGQGLGEKLFF.

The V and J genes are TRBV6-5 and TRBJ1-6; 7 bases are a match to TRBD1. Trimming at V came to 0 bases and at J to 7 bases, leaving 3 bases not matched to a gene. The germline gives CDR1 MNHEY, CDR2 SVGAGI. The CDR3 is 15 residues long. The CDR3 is CASSYSGQKNSPLHF. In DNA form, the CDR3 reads TGTGCCAGCAGTTACTCGGGACAGAAGAATTCACCCCTCCACTTT.

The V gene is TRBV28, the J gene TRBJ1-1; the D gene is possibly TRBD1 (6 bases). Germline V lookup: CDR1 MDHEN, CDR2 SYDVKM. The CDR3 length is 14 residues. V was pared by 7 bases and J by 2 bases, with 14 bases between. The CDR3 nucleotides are TGTGCCAGCATCGACAGGACTAGAAACACTGAAGCTTTCTTT. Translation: CASIDRTRNTEAFF.

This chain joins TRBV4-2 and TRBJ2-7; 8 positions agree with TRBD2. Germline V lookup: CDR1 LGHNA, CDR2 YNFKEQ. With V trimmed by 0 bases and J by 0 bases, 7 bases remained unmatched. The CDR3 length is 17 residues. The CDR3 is CASSQDKSGRLSYEQYF. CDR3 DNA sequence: TGTGCCAGCAGCCAAGATAAGAGCGGGAGACTCTCCTACGAGCAGTACTTC.

CDR3: CASSLYDRGSYNEQFF. DNA of the CDR3: TGTGCCAGCAGTTTATACGACAGGGGCTCCTACAATGAGCAGTTCTTC. The chain has TRBV28 and TRBJ2-1; 8 nucleotides line up with TRBD1. CDR1 is MDHEN and CDR2 is SYDVKM in the germline V gene. The trim removed 1 base at V and 0 bases at J, leaving 2 bases unmatched. The CDR3 covers 16 residues. The whole variable domain, filled in from reference TRBV28 and TRBJ2-1, reads DVKVTQSSRYLVKRTGEKVFLECVQDMDHENMFWYRQDPGLGLRLIYFSYDVKMKEKGDIPEGYSVSREKKERFSLILESASTNQTSMYLCASSLYDRGSYNEQFFGPGTRLTVL.

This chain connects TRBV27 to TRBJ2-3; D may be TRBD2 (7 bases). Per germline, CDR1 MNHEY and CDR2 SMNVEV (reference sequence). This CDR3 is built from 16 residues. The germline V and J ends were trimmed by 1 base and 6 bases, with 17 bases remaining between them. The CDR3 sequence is CASSLFPLAGADTQYF. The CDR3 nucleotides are TGTGCCAGCAGTTTATTTCCGTTGGCGGGGGCCGATACGCAGTATTTT.

The CDR3 DNA follows: TGTGCCAGCAGTTTGATGCTCCGGTCTGGGGGGGAGACCCAGTACTTC. Protein product: CASSLMLRSGGETQYF. The chain is built from TRBV7-9 and TRBJ2-5; tentative D call: TRBD2 (6 bases). V shed 6 bases and J shed 5 bases, with 22 bases lying between them. The germline V gene encodes CDR1 SEHNR and CDR2 FQNEAQ (reference sequence). The CDR3 has 16 amino acids.